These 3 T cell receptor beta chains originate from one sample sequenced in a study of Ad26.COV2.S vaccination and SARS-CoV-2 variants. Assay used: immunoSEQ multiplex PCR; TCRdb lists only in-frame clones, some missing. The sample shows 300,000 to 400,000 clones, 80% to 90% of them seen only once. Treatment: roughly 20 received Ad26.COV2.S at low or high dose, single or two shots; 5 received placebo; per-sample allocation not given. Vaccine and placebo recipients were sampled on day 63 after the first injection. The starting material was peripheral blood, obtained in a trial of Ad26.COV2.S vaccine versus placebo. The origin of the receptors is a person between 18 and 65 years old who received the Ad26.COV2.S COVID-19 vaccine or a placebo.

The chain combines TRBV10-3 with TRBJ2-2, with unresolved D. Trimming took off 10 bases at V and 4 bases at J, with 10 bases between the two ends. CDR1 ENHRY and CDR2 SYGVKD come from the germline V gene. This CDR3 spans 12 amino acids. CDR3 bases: TGTGCCACCTCTCCGACCACCGGGGAGCTGTTTTTT. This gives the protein CATSPTTGELFF.

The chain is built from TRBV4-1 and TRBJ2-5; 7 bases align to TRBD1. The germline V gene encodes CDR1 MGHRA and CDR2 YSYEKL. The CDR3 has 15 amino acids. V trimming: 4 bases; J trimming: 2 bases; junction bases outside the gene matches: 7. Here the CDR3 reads CASSLNDRVQETQYF. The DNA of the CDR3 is TGCGCCAGCAGCCTTAACGACAGGGTACAAGAGACCCAGTACTTC.

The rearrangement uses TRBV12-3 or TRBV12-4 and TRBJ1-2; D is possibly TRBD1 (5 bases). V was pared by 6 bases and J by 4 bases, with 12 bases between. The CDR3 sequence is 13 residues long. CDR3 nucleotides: TGTGCCAGCAGCTTGGGACGGCTCTATGGCTACACCTTC. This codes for CASSLGRLYGYTF.